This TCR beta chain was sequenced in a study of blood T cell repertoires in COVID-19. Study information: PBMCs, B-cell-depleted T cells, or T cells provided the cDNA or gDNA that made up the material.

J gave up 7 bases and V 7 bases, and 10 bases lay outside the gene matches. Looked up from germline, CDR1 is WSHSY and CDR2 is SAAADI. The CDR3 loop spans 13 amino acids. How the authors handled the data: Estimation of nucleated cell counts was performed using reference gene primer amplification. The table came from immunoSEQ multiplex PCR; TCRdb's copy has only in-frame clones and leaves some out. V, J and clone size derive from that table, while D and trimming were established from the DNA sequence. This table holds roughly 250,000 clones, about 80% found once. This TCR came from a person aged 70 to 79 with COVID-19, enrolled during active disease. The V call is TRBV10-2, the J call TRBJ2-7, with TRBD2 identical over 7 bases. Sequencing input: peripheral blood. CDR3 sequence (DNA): TGCGCCAGCATGCGGGAGTCATCCCCGGAGCAGTACTTC. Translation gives CASMRESSPEQYF.